This TCR beta chain derives from a study of cytomegalovirus exposure and HLA in healthy donors. On the study more broadly: Around 200 million T cells yielded approximately 100 million unique TCR beta sequences, as an earlier analysis found. From donors who were HLA-typed, an early data release held around 80 million unique TCRs.

The CDR3 spans 13 residues. V gave up 4 bases and J gave up 7 bases; unmatched junction bases: 5. Germline V gives CDR1 SGHTA, CDR2 FQGNSA. A multiplex PCR was run with 60 Vbeta primers and 13 Jbeta primers. Profiling relied on immunoSEQ multiplex PCR, and the TCRdb table lists in-frame clones only, not all of them. This sample's table has tens of thousands of clones. This chain uses TRBV7-2 with TRBJ1-2; the match to TRBD1 covers 8 bases. The material sequenced was PBMCs. The sequence came from a man aged 25 to 40 in good health and CMV-seropositive. The chain's CDR3 is CASSSSTGVGYTF. The CDR3 nucleotides read TGTGCCAGCAGCTCTTCGACAGGGGTTGGCTACACCTTC. Full variable domain (outside the CDR3, taken from reference TRBV7-2 and TRBJ1-2): GAGVSQSPSNKVTEKGKDVELRCDPISGHTALYWYRQSLGQGLEFLIYFQGNSAPDKSGLPSDRFSAERTGGSVSTLTIQRTQQEDSAVYLCASSSSTGVGYTFGSGTRLTVV.